What follows are 28 T cell receptor beta chains derived from one specimen sequenced in a study of blood T cell repertoires in COVID-19. The repertoire was sequenced with immunoSEQ multiplex PCR; TCRdb's copy has only in-frame clones and lacks some. The table lists around 94,000 clones, 87% of them singletons, with around 2% in the top ten. Specimen: peripheral blood. The origin of the receptors is a man aged 50 or older with active COVID-19.

V is TRBV7-9 and J is TRBJ2-1, with TRBD2 identical over 10 bases. Germline values: CDR1 SEHNR, CDR2 FQNEAQ (reference sequence). There are 19 residues in the CDR3. V was clipped by 7 bases and J by 1 base; unmatched bases: 16. Written as DNA, the CDR3 is TGTGCCAGCACCCATCCGGCAGGCGAGCGGGGGGGTTCCTACAATGAGCAGTTCTTC. This codes for CASTHPAGERGGSYNEQFF.

This chain connects TRBV11-2 to TRBJ2-1; no definite D call. Trimming shortened V by 5 bases and J by 3 bases, and 11 bases separated the two germline ends. This CDR3 comprises 14 residues. The germline CDR1 and CDR2 sequences are SGHAT and FQNNGV. The chain's CDR3 is CASSRTDIYNEQFF. DNA for the CDR3: TGTGCCAGCAGCAGAACAGATATCTACAATGAGCAGTTCTTC.

The sample holds one count of this clone. This chain connects TRBV20-1 to TRBJ2-5; D uncertain. The CDR3 has 11 amino acids. The germline gives CDR1 DFQATT, CDR2 SNEGSKA (reference sequence). Trimming shortened V by 1 base and J by 4 bases, and 4 bases separated the two germline ends. Here the CDR3 DNA reads TGCAGTGCTAGAGTCGGAGAGACCCAGTACTTC. It yields the protein CSARVGETQYF.

J is TRBJ2-1 and V is TRBV6-6; D perhaps matches TRBD1 (5 bases). CDR1 and CDR2 from the germline V gene are MNHNY and SVGAGI (reference sequence). The CDR3 is 14 residues long. Trimming shortened V by 2 bases and J by 3 bases, and 8 bases separated the two germline ends. The CDR3 region has the DNA TGTGCCAGCAGTTACACAGGAATCTACAATGAGCAGTTCTTC. Residues: CASSYTGIYNEQFF.

The chain combines TRBV7-2 with TRBJ2-2; 8 bases align to TRBD2. From germline, CDR1 is SGHTA and CDR2 FQGNSA. This CDR3 has 17 amino acids. V trimming: 2 bases; J trimming: 3 bases; junction bases outside the gene matches: 8. Here the CDR3 reads CASSLSPPSGYTGELFF. CDR3 nucleotide sequence: TGTGCCAGCAGCTTATCCCCCCCTAGCGGGTACACCGGGGAGCTGTTTTTT. Combining the CDR3 with reference TRBV7-2 and TRBJ2-2 gives the whole variable domain GAGVSQSPSNKVTEKGKDVELRCDPISGHTALYWYRQSLGQGLEFLIYFQGNSAPDKSGLPSDRFSAERTGGSVSTLTIQRTQQEDSAVYLCASSLSPPSGYTGELFFGEGSRLTVL.

Here the CDR3 reads CASSDFGRQPQHF. DNA of the CDR3: TGTGCCAGCAGTGACTTCGGGAGGCAGCCCCAGCATTTT. The chain is built from TRBV6-2 or TRBV6-3 and TRBJ1-5; D ambiguous. Germline V gene data show CDR1 as MNHEY and CDR2 as SVGEGT. The CDR3 loop spans 13 amino acids. Trimming cost V 5 bases and J 7 bases, with 12 bases left between them.

J is TRBJ2-1 and V is TRBV5-1, with D tentatively TRBD1 (6 bases). Germline V gives CDR1 SGHRS, CDR2 YFSETQ. V was cut by 4 bases and J by 4 bases, with 15 bases left in between. The CDR3 is made up of 15 amino acids. The CDR3 sequence: CASSTVGDKYNEQFF. The CDR3 nucleotides are TGCGCCAGCAGCACGGTCGGGGACAAATACAATGAGCAGTTCTTC. The full variable domain, its missing parts supplied by reference TRBV5-1 and TRBJ2-1, is KAGVTQTPRYLIKTRGQQVTLSCSPISGHRSVSWYQQTPGQGLQFLFEYFSETQRNKGNFPGRFSGRQFSNSRSEMNVSTLELGDSALYLCASSTVGDKYNEQFFGPGTRLTVL.

J is TRBJ2-3 and V is TRBV5-5; TRBD2 aligns across 7 bases. The CDR3 totals 15 residues. After removal of 3 bases from V and 3 bases from J, the junction contained 7 bases not matched to a gene. CDR1 and CDR2 (germline): SGHKS, YYEKEE (reference sequence). CDR3 protein: CASSSSGAWTDTQYF. For the CDR3, the DNA is TGTGCCAGCAGCTCTAGCGGTGCTTGGACAGATACGCAGTATTTT.

The chain recombines TRBV13 with TRBJ1-6, with unresolved D. This CDR3 has 15 residues. CDR1 is PRHDT, CDR2 FYEKMQ, per germline (reference sequence). The ends were cut back, 5 bases at V and 4 bases at J, with 12 bases in the middle. The CDR3 region is CASSPEAGYNSPLHF. CDR3 DNA: TGTGCCAGCAGCCCCGAGGCGGGGTATAATTCACCCCTCCACTTT.

V gene TRBV9 combines with J gene TRBJ2-3; 12 nucleotides agree with TRBD2. Germline V gene sequence: CDR1 SGDLS, CDR2 YYNGEE. The CDR3 consists of 18 residues. Trimming at V came to 0 bases and at J to 9 bases, leaving 14 bases not matched to a gene. The CDR3 loop is CASSVDLGLAGGLSTQYF. The CDR3 nucleotides are TGTGCCAGCAGCGTAGATTTGGGGCTAGCGGGGGGGCTTTCCACGCAGTATTTT. The variable domain in full, completed from reference TRBV9 and TRBJ2-3, reads DSGVTQTPKHLITATGQRVTLRCSPRSGDLSVYWYQQSLDQGLQFLIQYYNGEERAKGNILERFSAQQFPDLHSELNLSSLELGDSALYFCASSVDLGLAGGLSTQYFGPGTRLTVL.

The rearrangement joins TRBV10-3 to TRBJ1-2; no firm D call. The length of the CDR3 is 17 residues. Germline values: CDR1 ENHRY, CDR2 SYGVKD. V was clipped by 0 bases and J by 1 base, with 15 bases between them. CDR3 coding DNA: TGTGCCATCAGTGAGTCGGAAATCACAAGCGTTAACTATGGCTACACCTTC. Its translation is CAISESEITSVNYGYTF.

This rearrangement joins TRBV5-1 to TRBJ1-1; TRBD1 aligns across 11 bases. The CDR3 extends over 15 amino acids. Germline CDR1 SGHRS, CDR2 YFSETQ. Trimming at V came to 4 bases and at J to 9 bases, leaving 11 bases not matched to a gene. CDR3 coding DNA: TGCGCCAGCAGCGGCATCGGGACAGGGGGAATTCAAGCTTTCTTT. Translated, it gives CASSGIGTGGIQAFF. Full variable domain (rest looked up from reference TRBV5-1 and TRBJ1-1): KAGVTQTPRYLIKTRGQQVTLSCSPISGHRSVSWYQQTPGQGLQFLFEYFSETQRNKGNFPGRFSGRQFSNSRSEMNVSTLELGDSALYLCASSGIGTGGIQAFFGQGTRLTVV.

The chain is built from TRBV18 and TRBJ1-2; D is undetermined. Trimming removed 4 bases from V and 6 bases from J, with 15 bases in between. The CDR3 is 14 residues long. In germline, CDR1 is KGHSH, CDR2 LQKENI. This chain's CDR3 is CASSLSEDANGYTF. CDR3 sequence (DNA): TGTGCCAGCTCACTCTCGGAGGACGCAAATGGCTACACCTTC.

In its sample, this clone was seen once. This chain joins TRBV10-3 and TRBJ1-2; D is possibly TRBD1 (6 bases). Germline CDR1 and CDR2: ENHRY and SYGVKD. The germline V and J ends were trimmed by 7 bases and 3 bases, with 12 bases remaining between them. The CDR3 extends over 13 amino acids. The CDR3 protein is CAITGGGHYGYTF. In DNA form, the CDR3 reads TGTGCCATCACCGGCGGGGGCCACTATGGCTACACCTTC.

This chain links TRBV4-2 with TRBJ1-3; 7 bases match TRBD1. The ends lost 0 bases at V and 0 bases at J; junction bases unmatched: 5. This CDR3 is 17 amino acids long. Germline CDR1 reads LGHNA; CDR2 reads YNFKEQ. DNA for the CDR3: TGTGCCAGCAGCCAAGAAGGGACAGCTATCTCTGGAAACACCATATATTTT. Translation gives CASSQEGTAISGNTIYF.

V and J are TRBV11-2 and TRBJ1-2; D is uncertain. There are 13 residues in the CDR3. V lost 1 base to trimming and J lost 1 base, with 4 bases between them. Per germline, CDR1 SGHAT and CDR2 FQNNGV. The CDR3 DNA follows: TGTGCCAGCAGCTTAGGGCATAACTATGGCTACACCTTC. It codes for CASSLGHNYGYTF.

Only a few counts were recorded for this clone. The V gene is TRBV7-3, the J gene TRBJ2-1, with D hard to call. Germline V gene data show CDR1 as SGHTA and CDR2 as FQGTGA. V lost 5 bases to trimming and J lost 5 bases, with 10 bases between them. This CDR3 spans 13 amino acids. The CDR3 spells CASSPGRDNEQFF. The CDR3 DNA sequence: TGTGCCAGCAGCCCAGGTAGAGACAATGAGCAGTTCTTC.

In its sample, this clone was seen once. Germline and junction disagree at one end, which may indicate a read error. This sequence joins TRBV7-7 and TRBJ2-2, with unresolved D. CDR1 and CDR2 (germline): SSHAT, FNYEAQ (reference sequence). The CDR3 is made up of 16 amino acids. CDR3 nucleotide sequence: TGTGCTAGCAGCTTAGCCACAGTCCGGAACACCGGGGAGCTGTTTTTT. Translation: CASSLATVRNTGELFF. The whole variable domain, remainder taken from reference TRBV7-7 and TRBJ2-2, is GAGVSQSPRYKVTKRGQDVTLRCDPISSHATLYWYQQALGQGPEFLTYFNYEAQPDKSGLPSDRFSAERPEGSISTLTIQRTEQRDSAMYRCASSLATVRNTGELFFGEGSRLTVL.

The chain couples TRBV4-1 to TRBJ2-6, with D possibly matching TRBD2 (5 bases). The CDR3 has 15 amino acids. Germline assignment: CDR1 MGHRA and CDR2 YSYEKL. The germline V and J ends were trimmed by 4 bases and 4 bases, with 11 bases remaining between them. DNA of the CDR3: TGCGCCAGCAGCCTCGGGGTGTTCGGGGCCAACGTCCTGACTTTC. It yields the protein CASSLGVFGANVLTF.

This clone occurred a few times. CDR3 DNA sequence: TGTGCCAGCAGCGCCCGACAGGGCTGGGAGCAGTACTTC. This sequence encodes CASSARQGWEQYF. The V call is TRBV9, the J call TRBJ2-7, with TRBD1 identical over 7 bases. The CDR3 length is 13 residues. V shed 3 bases and J 7 bases; nucleotides not matched to a gene: 7. Germline V gives CDR1 SGDLS, CDR2 YYNGEE.

The table lists this clone with a count of one. The chain carries TRBV12-5 and TRBJ2-7; D possibly corresponds to TRBD2 (5 bases). The CDR3 spans 13 residues. V was cut by 2 bases and J by 6 bases, with 11 bases left in between. From germline, CDR1 is LGHNT and CDR2 FRNRAP. CDR3 sequence (DNA): TGTGCTAGTGGTTTGTTAGCCGGAGGCGAGCAGTACTTC. Protein sequence: CASGLLAGGEQYF.

The chain joins TRBV7-2 to TRBJ1-2, with TRBD1 identical over 8 bases. The CDR3 has 13 amino acids. V lost 5 bases, J lost 4 bases, and 3 bases stayed unmatched. Per the germline V gene, CDR1 is SGHTA and CDR2 is FQGNSA. CDR3 nucleotide sequence: TGTGCCAGCAGCCAGGGGGCAAGCTATGGCTACACCTTC. Its protein is CASSQGASYGYTF.

This clone was seen a handful of times. The chain joins TRBV19 to TRBJ1-1; 7 bases agree with TRBD1. The CDR3 runs to 13 residues. Trimming removed 10 bases from V and 4 bases from J; junction bases left unmatched: 9. The germline CDR1 and CDR2 sequences are LNHDA and SQIVND (reference sequence). CDR3 region: CATRQGWSTEAFF. The CDR3 region has the DNA TGTGCCACCCGACAGGGATGGAGCACTGAAGCTTTCTTT.

The chain combines TRBV6-6 with TRBJ2-3, with TRBD2 identical over 9 bases. V was pared by 6 bases and J by 2 bases, with 9 bases of the junction left unmatched. The length of the CDR3 is 16 residues. CDR1 is MNHNY and CDR2 is SVGAGI in the germline V gene (reference sequence). For the CDR3, the DNA is TGTGCCAGCAGACCTACCCTAGCGGGGACCACAGATACGCAGTATTTT. Translating it yields CASRPTLAGTTDTQYF.

This clone occurred once. The chain employs TRBV10-3 and TRBJ1-4; unclear D gene. The CDR3 has 12 amino acids. Germline CDR1 reads ENHRY; CDR2 reads SYGVKD. Deletions cut 4 bases from V and 8 bases from J, with 8 bases between. The chain's CDR3 is CAISAEKEKLFF. The CDR3 DNA follows: TGTGCCATCAGTGCTGAGAAAGAAAAACTGTTTTTT.

This rearrangement joins TRBV3-1 (or the pseudogene TRBV3-2) to TRBJ1-2; 7 bases line up with TRBD1. Per germline, CDR1 LGHDT and CDR2 YNNKEL (reference sequence). Trimming took 4 bases from V and 5 from J; bases not matched to a gene: 4. This CDR3 has 13 amino acids. This chain's CDR3 is CASSPQGGYGYTF. Written as DNA, the CDR3 is TGTGCCAGCAGCCCCCAGGGGGGATATGGCTACACCTTC.

This clone was observed once. The chain couples TRBV18 to TRBJ2-7; D gene ambiguous. V gave up 2 bases and J gave up 7 bases, with 9 bases separating them. CDR3 length: 12 residues. Germline lookup yields CDR1 KGHSH and CDR2 LQKENI. CDR3 nucleotide sequence: TGTGCCAGCTCACCAGCGTCGAGAGAGCAGTACTTC. Its translation: CASSPASREQYF.

The chain links TRBV5-1 to TRBJ1-1; TRBD1 matches 9 bases. The CDR3 consists of 16 residues. V dropped 4 bases and J dropped 5; count of bases not matched to a gene: 12. Germline CDR1 is SGHRS and CDR2 is YFSETQ. The CDR3, as DNA: TGCGCCAGCAGCCCGGGACAGGGTCGGTGGGGGACTGAAGCTTTCTTT. Amino acid sequence: CASSPGQGRWGTEAFF. Based on the CDR3 plus reference TRBV5-1 and TRBJ1-1, the full variable domain is KAGVTQTPRYLIKTRGQQVTLSCSPISGHRSVSWYQQTPGQGLQFLFEYFSETQRNKGNFPGRFSGRQFSNSRSEMNVSTLELGDSALYLCASSPGQGRWGTEAFFGQGTRLTVV.